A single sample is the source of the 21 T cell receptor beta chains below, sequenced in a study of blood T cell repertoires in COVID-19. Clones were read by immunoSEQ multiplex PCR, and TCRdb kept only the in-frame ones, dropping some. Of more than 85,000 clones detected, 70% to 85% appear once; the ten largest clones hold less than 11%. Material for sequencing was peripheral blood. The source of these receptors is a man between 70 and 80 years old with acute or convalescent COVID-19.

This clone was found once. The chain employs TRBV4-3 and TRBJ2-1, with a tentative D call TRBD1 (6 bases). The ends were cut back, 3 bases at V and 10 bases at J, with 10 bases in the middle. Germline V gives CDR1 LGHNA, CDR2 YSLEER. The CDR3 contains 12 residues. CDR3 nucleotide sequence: TGCGCCAGCAGCCACGAGGGGGTGGAGCAGTTCTTC. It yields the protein CASSHEGVEQFF.

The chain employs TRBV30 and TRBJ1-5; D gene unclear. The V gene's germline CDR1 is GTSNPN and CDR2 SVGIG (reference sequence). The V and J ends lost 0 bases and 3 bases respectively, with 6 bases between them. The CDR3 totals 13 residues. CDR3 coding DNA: TGTGCCTGGAGTGTAACAGACAATCAGCCCCAGCATTTT. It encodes CAWSVTDNQPQHF.

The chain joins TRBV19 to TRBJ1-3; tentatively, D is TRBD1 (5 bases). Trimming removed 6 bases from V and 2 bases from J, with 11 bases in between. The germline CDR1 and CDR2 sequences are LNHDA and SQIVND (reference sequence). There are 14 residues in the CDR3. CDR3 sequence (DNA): TGTGCCAGTAGACCCGGGGGGACTGGAAACACCATATATTTT. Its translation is CASRPGGTGNTIYF.

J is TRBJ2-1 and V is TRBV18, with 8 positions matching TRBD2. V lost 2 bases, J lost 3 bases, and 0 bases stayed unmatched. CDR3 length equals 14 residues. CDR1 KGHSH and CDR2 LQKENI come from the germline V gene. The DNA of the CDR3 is TGTGCCAGCTCACCAGGGACTAGCTACAATGAGCAGTTCTTC. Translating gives CASSPGTSYNEQFF.

DNA of the CDR3: TGTGCCAGCGGCCGGGTTATGAGCACAGATACGCAGTATTTT. Its protein is CASGRVMSTDTQYF. V usage is TRBV6-5 and J usage is TRBJ2-3; D is unresolved. V was shortened by 8 bases and J by 0 bases, with 12 bases between the two germline ends. This CDR3 is built from 14 residues. CDR1 MNHEY and CDR2 SVGAGI come from the germline V gene.

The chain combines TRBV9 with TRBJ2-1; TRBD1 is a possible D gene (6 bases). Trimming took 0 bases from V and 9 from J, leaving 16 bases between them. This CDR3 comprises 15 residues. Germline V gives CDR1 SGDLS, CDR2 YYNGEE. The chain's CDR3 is CASSVVGGLAIEQFF. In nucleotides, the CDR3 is TGTGCCAGCAGCGTAGTTGGGGGCCTAGCAATTGAGCAGTTCTTC.

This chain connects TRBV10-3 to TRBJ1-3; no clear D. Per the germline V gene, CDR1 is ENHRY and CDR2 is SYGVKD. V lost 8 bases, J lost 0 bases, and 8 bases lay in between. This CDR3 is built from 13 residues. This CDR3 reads CAIGLDSGNTIYF. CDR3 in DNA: TGTGCCATCGGGCTCGACTCTGGAAACACCATATATTTT.

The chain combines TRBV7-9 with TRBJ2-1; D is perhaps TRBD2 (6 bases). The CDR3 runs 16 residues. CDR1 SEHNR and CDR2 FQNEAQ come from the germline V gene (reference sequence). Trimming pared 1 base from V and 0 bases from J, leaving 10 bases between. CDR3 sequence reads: CASSLGWGGSYNEQFF. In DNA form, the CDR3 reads TGTGCCAGCAGCTTAGGATGGGGAGGCTCCTACAATGAGCAGTTCTTC. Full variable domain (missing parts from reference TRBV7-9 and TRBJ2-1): DTGVSQNPRHKITKRGQNVTFRCDPISEHNRLYWYRQTLGQGPEFLTYFQNEAQLEKSRLLSDRFSAERPKGSFSTLEIQRTEQGDSAMYLCASSLGWGGSYNEQFFGPGTRLTVL.

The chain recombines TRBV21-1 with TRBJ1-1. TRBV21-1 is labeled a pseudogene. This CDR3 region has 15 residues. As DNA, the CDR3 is TGTGCCAGGTCCCTTACTAATGACGGATACACTGAAGCTTTCTTT. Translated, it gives CARSLTNDGYTEAFF.

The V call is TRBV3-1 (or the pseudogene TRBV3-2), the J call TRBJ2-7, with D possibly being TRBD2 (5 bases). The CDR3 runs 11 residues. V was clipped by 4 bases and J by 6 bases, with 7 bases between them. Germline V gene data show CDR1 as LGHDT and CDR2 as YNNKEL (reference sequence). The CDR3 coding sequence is TGTGCCAGCAGCCGCGGAGGCGAGCAGTACTTC. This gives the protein CASSRGGEQYF.

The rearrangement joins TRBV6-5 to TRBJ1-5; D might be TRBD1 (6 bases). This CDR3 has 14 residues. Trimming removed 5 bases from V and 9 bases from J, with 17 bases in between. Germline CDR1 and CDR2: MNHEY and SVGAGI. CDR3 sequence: CASSLRQDHGPQHF. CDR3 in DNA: TGTGCCAGCAGTCTACGACAGGACCATGGGCCCCAGCATTTT.

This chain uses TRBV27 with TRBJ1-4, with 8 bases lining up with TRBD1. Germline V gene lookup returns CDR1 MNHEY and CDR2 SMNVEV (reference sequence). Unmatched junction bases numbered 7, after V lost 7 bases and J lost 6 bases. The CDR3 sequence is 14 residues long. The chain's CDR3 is CASKQDRADEKLFF. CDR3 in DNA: TGTGCCAGCAAGCAGGACAGGGCTGATGAAAAACTGTTTTTT. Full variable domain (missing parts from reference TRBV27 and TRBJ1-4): EAQVTQNPRYLITVTGKKLTVTCSQNMNHEYMSWYRQDPGLGLRQIYYSMNVEVTDKGDVPEGYKVSRKEKRNFPLILESPSPNQTSLYFCASKQDRADEKLFFGSGTQLSVL.

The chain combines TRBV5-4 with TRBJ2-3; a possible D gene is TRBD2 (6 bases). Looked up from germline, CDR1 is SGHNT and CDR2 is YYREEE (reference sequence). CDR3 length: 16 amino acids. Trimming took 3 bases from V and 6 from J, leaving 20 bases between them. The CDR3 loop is CASSWSSAKAGDTQYF. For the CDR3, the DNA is TGTGCCAGCAGCTGGTCGTCTGCAAAGGCGGGGGATACGCAGTATTTT.

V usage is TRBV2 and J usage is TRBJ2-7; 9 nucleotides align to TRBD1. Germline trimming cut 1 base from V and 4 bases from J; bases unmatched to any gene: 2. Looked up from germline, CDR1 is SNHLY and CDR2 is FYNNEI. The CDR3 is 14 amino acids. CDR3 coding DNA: TGTGCCAGCAGTGAAGACAGGGGGCTGTACGAGCAGTACTTC. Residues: CASSEDRGLYEQYF.

This CDR3 reads CASSLVSEGYGYTF. CDR3 nucleotides: TGTGCCAGCAGCTTGGTTAGTGAGGGCTATGGCTACACCTTC. The rearrangement joins TRBV5-4 to TRBJ1-2, with D unclear. The CDR3 contains 14 residues. V dropped 0 bases and J dropped 4 bases, with 10 bases sitting between them. Germline loops: CDR1 SGHNT, CDR2 YYREEE (reference sequence).

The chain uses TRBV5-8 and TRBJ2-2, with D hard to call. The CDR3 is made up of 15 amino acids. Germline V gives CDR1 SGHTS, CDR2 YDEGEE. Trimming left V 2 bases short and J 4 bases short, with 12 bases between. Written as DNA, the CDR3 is TGTGCCAGCAGCTTATCTCTTGTCGGCACCGGGGAGCTGTTTTTT. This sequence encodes CASSLSLVGTGELFF.

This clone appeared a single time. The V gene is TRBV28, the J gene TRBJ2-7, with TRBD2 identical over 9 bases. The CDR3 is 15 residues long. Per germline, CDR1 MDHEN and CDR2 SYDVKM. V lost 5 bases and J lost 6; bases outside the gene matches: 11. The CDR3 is CASSPYSGSVSEQYF. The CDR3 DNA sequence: TGTGCCAGCAGTCCCTATAGCGGGAGTGTGTCCGAGCAGTACTTC.

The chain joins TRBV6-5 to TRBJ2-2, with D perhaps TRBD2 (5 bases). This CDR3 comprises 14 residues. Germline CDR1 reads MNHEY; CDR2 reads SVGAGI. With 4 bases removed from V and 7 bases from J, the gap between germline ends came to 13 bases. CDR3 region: CASSWRTSGGELFF. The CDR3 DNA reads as TGTGCCAGCAGTTGGAGGACTTCCGGCGGGGAGCTGTTTTTT.

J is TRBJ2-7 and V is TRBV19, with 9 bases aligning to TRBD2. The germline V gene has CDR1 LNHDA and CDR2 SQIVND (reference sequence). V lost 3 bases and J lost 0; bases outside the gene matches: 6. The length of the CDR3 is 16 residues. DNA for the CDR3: TGTGCCAGTAGTATCCGACTAGCGGAGAGCTCCTACGAGCAGTACTTC. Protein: CASSIRLAESSYEQYF. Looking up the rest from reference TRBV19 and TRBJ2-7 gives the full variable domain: DGGITQSPKYLFRKEGQNVTLSCEQNLNHDAMYWYRQDPGQGLRLIYYSQIVNDFQKGDIAEGYSVSREKKESFPLTVTSAQKNPTAFYLCASSIRLAESSYEQYFGPGTRLTVT.

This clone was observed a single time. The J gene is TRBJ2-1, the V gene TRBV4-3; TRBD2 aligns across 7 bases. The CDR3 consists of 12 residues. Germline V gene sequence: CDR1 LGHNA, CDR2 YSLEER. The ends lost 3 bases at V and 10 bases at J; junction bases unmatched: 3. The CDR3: CASSQREGEQFF. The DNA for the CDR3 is TGCGCCAGCAGCCAGAGGGAGGGGGAGCAGTTCTTC.

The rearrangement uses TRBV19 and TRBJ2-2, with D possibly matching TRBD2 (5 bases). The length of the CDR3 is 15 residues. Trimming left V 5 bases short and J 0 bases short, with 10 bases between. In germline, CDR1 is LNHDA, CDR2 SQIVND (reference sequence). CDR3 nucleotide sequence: TGTGCCAGTAGTTCGCGGGCGGCGAACACCGGGGAGCTGTTTTTT. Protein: CASSSRAANTGELFF.